This is a list of T cell receptor beta chains from one sample in a study of blood T cell repertoires in COVID-19. Produced via immunoSEQ multiplex PCR; TCRdb's table is partial and in-frame only. The data hold roughly 110,000 clones, with around 84% observed a single time. The sample taken for sequencing was peripheral blood. The receptors here all came from a woman between 40 and 50 years old with acute or convalescent COVID-19. CDR3s include the opening cysteine and the closing phenylalanine or tryptophan. A D gene is named only where the DNA matches it firmly. A row's size may be missing; if present it is once, few, many or a size class.

-,TRBJ1-2,TRBV27,-,TGTGCCAGCAGTCCCACAGGGCCCGCCTATGGCTACACCTTC,CASSPTGPAYGYTF
once,TRBJ2-1,TRBV5-4,-,TGTGCCAGCAGCTTGGACACAAAAAAGAATGAGCAGTTCTTC,CASSLDTKKNEQFF
-,TRBJ2-1,TRBV5-1,-,TGCGCCAGCAGCTTGGAAGGGGTTCCCTACAATGAGCAGTTCTTC,CASSLEGVPYNEQFF
-,TRBJ2-1,TRBV18,TRBD2,TGTGCCAGCTCACCATCCGGGACTAGTGGCTTCAATGAGCAGTTCTTC,CASSPSGTSGFNEQFF
-,TRBJ2-7,TRBV19,-,TGTGCCAGTAGTACAGGGACCTACGAGCAGTACTTC,CASSTGTYEQYF
once,TRBJ1-2,TRBV5-1,TRBD1,TGCGCCAGCAGCCTCCGACAGGGGAGCAGCTATGGCTACACCTTC,CASSLRQGSSYGYTF
few,TRBJ1-3,TRBV7-2,-,TGTGCCAGCAGCTTAGCCCCGACAGGATACTCTGGAAACACCATATATTTT,CASSLAPTGYSGNTIYF
-,TRBJ2-5,TRBV4-1,TRBD1,TGCGCCAGCAGCCAGGCATACAGGGGCGGCCAAGAGACCCAGTACTTC,CASSQAYRGGQETQYF
once,TRBJ1-5,TRBV19,-,TGTGCCAGTAGTATAAACCCCTGGGGACTCAATCAGCCCCAGCATTTT,CASSINPWGLNQPQHF
few,TRBJ1-2,TRBV5-4,TRBD1,TGTGCCAGCAGCCCCCCTCGGACAGGAAGGGATGGCTACACCTTC,CASSPPRTGRDGYTF
-,TRBJ2-3,TRBV19,TRBD2,TGTGCCACCCGGGACCGGGCGGGGGCAGATACGCAGTATTTT,CATRDRAGADTQYF
-,TRBJ1-2,TRBV30,-,TGTGCCTGGCTAAGGGGGGGGCTCGGCTATGGCTACACCTTC,CAWLRGGLGYGYTF
-,TRBJ1-6,TRBV2,-,TGTGCCAGCAGTGAAGGGGGGGGTGTAACTTCACCCCTCCACTTT,CASSEGGGVTSPLHF
-,TRBJ2-5,TRBV5-1,-,TGCGCCAGCAGCTTGATCAGTACCCAAGAGACCCAGTACTTC,CASSLISTQETQYF
once,TRBJ1-3,TRBV2,-,TGTGCCAGCACGGGAGGGAGGGGTACTGGAAACACCATATATTTT,CASTGGRGTGNTIYF
-,TRBJ1-1,TRBV9,-,TGTGCCAGCAGCGTAGGGGGCCTCAAGACTGAAGCTTTCTTT,CASSVGGLKTEAFF
-,TRBJ1-1,TRBV12-3/TRBV12-4,-,TGTGCCAGCAGCAGAACAGGAGAAGCTTTCTTT,CASSRTGEAFF
-,TRBJ2-3,TRBV5-1,-,TGCGCCAGCAGCTTGGATGGGGGCCCAGATACGCAGTATTTT,CASSLDGGPDTQYF
-,TRBJ1-6,TRBV12-3/TRBV12-4,-,TGTGCCAGCAGTTTTTCCGGTAATTCACCCCTCCACTTT,CASSFSGNSPLHF
-,TRBJ1-4,TRBV7-6,-,TGTGCCAGCAGCTTTGATGGGGGCCGTAATGAAAAACTGTTTTTT,CASSFDGGRNEKLFF
-,TRBJ2-7,TRBV19,TRBD1,TGTGCCAGTAGCGACAGGGGGGTTCACTACGAGCAGTACTTC,CASSDRGVHYEQYF
once,TRBJ1-5,TRBV27,-,TGTGCCAGCAGTCCCCACGCGGTGTATAGCAATCAGCCCCAGCATTTT,CASSPHAVYSNQPQHF
-,TRBJ1-4,TRBV10-3,-,TGTGCCATCAGTGAGGCTCAAACAGGGAATGAAAAACTGTTTTTT,CAISEAQTGNEKLFF
few,TRBJ1-4,TRBV30,TRBD1,TGTGCCTGGGGGCCGGGACAGGGGTTTACTAATGAAAAACTGTTTTTT,CAWGPGQGFTNEKLFF
-,TRBJ1-1,TRBV7-9,-,TGTGCCAGCAGCTTAGCAGGGGACTGGACTGAAGCTTTCTTT,CASSLAGDWTEAFF
-,TRBJ2-6,TRBV29-1,TRBD1,TGCAGCGTTGCAGGGACAGGGGACGGGGCCAACGTCCTGACTTTC,CSVAGTGDGANVLTF
-,TRBJ1-2,TRBV4-2,TRBD1,TGTGCCAGCAGCCCTGGGACAGGGGGCGAATACTACACCTTC,CASSPGTGGEYYTF
-,TRBJ1-2,TRBV5-1,TRBD1,TGCGCCAGCAGCTTCGGACAGGGGGCGGGAGGCTACACCTTC,CASSFGQGAGGYTF
-,TRBJ2-5,TRBV5-6,-,TGTGCCAGCACCCGCGTCTCACGGGTAGAGACCCAGTACTTC,CASTRVSRVETQYF
-,TRBJ1-4,TRBV19,-,TGTGCCAGTAGTATGAGTACTAATGAAAAACTGTTTTTT,CASSMSTNEKLFF
-,TRBJ2-2,TRBV19,TRBD1,TGTGCCAGTAGTACCTCCGGGACAGGTGCTGGAATAGATCCCGGGGAGCTGTTTTTT,CASSTSGTGAGIDPGELFF
-,TRBJ1-5,TRBV6-2/TRBV6-3,-,TGTGCCAGCAGTTACCCCTCCGGGGGCAATCAGCCCCAGCATTTT,CASSYPSGGNQPQHF
once,TRBJ2-1,TRBV5-4,-,TGTGCCAGCAGCTTGTCAGGGAACTACAATGAGCAGTTCTTC,CASSLSGNYNEQFF
-,TRBJ2-3,TRBV9,-,TGTGCCAGCAGCGTAGCGTCGGGGGAATACACAGATACGCAGTATTTT,CASSVASGEYTDTQYF
-,TRBJ2-5,TRBV9,TRBD1,TGTGCCAGCAGCGAATGGGGACAGTTACAAGAGACCCAGTACTTC,CASSEWGQLQETQYF
once,TRBJ2-5,TRBV7-9,-,TGTGCCAGCAGCTTCACGTACAGTCCTGGGGAGACCCAGTACTTC,CASSFTYSPGETQYF
-,TRBJ1-2,TRBV27,-,TGTGCCAGCAGTTCGGGGTGGTTGGATGGCTACACCTTC,CASSSGWLDGYTF
-,TRBJ2-7,TRBV9,-,TGTGCCAGCAGCGCCATGCACGGCGAGCAGTACTTC,CASSAMHGEQYF
-,TRBJ1-2,TRBV7-2,-,TGTGCCAGCAGCTTTGGTGCCGCGGGATTTGATGGCTACACCTTC,CASSFGAAGFDGYTF
-,TRBJ1-1,TRBV18,TRBD1,TGTGCCAGCTCCCCGGGACAGGGTTCTGAAGCTTTCTTT,CASSPGQGSEAFF
-,TRBJ1-2,TRBV7-9,TRBD1,TGTGCCAGCAGCTTAGCAGGGGGCGTGGGAGGCTACACCTTC,CASSLAGGVGGYTF
-,TRBJ2-3,TRBV6-5,-,TGTGCCAGCAGGAAAAACAGGGCAAATACGCAGTATTTT,CASRKNRANTQYF
-,TRBJ2-6,TRBV5-1,-,TGCGCCAGCAGCCCTCTACTCACTCCCTCTGGGGCCAACGTCCTGACTTTC,CASSPLLTPSGANVLTF
-,TRBJ2-2,TRBV19,TRBD1,TGTGCCAGTACCTTGCTGCGTACAGGGGGATACACCGGGGAGCTGTTTTTT,CASTLLRTGGYTGELFF
-,TRBJ2-7,TRBV25-1,TRBD1,TGTGCCAGCAGTGAAAGTCTCGGGACAGGCTCCTACGAGCAGTACTTC,CASSESLGTGSYEQYF
-,TRBJ1-1,TRBV7-9,-,TGTGCCAGCAGCTTTGGAGGGGCTGAAGCTTTCTTT,CASSFGGAEAFF
-,TRBJ2-1,TRBV7-2,TRBD2,TGTGCCAGCAGCTTAGCGCCCCCGGGACTAGCGGGGAGGAATGAGCAGTTCTTC,CASSLAPPGLAGRNEQFF
-,TRBJ1-4,TRBV3-1/TRBV3-2,-,TGTGCCAGCAGCCAGTCAGGTTCTGGGGAAAAACTGTTTTTT,CASSQSGSGEKLFF
-,TRBJ1-2,TRBV5-1,-,TGCGCCAGCAGCCCTGGGGGGGCTGAGGGCTATGGCTACACCTTC,CASSPGGAEGYGYTF
many,TRBJ2-1,TRBV28,-,TGTGCCAGCAGCCCTCTAGGGGCCCCCAGCGACAATGAGCAGTTCTTC,CASSPLGAPSDNEQFF
once,TRBJ2-7,TRBV5-1,TRBD2,TGCGCCAGCAGCTTGTATGGTAGCGGGGCCAACGAGCAGTACTTC,CASSLYGSGANEQYF
-,TRBJ1-2,TRBV20-1,TRBD1,TGCAGTGCTAGTCAGGGACAGGGGAACTACTATGGCTACACCTTC,CSASQGQGNYYGYTF
-,TRBJ2-1,TRBV9,TRBD2,TGTGCCAGCAGCGAGCCCCAGCGGGGGGGGGACAATGAGCAGTTCTTC,CASSEPQRGGDNEQFF
once,TRBJ1-3,TRBV5-1,-,TGCGCCAGCAGCCTTAGACAGGCCGTCTCTGGAAACACCATATATTTT,CASSLRQAVSGNTIYF
-,TRBJ1-5,TRBV12-3/TRBV12-4,-,TGTGCCAGCAGTTCTGAGGATCAGCCCCAGCATTTT,CASSSEDQPQHF
-,TRBJ1-5,TRBV6-2/TRBV6-3,-,TGTGCCAGCAGTGGTCTACCTTGGGCCAATAGCAATCAGCCCCAGCATTTT,CASSGLPWANSNQPQHF
-,TRBJ2-5,TRBV6-2/TRBV6-3,TRBD2,TGTGCCAGCAGTTACTCTATGATATCCGGCGGGGGGGCCGGAGAGACCCAGTACTTC,CASSYSMISGGGAGETQYF
-,TRBJ2-2,TRBV30,-,TGTGCCTGGAGTCAGGGTGGGACGAACACCGGGGAGCTGTTTTTT,CAWSQGGTNTGELFF
few,TRBJ1-1,TRBV27,-,TGTGCCAGCATCGAAAGGGGGGGAAAAACTGAAGCTTTCTTT,CASIERGGKTEAFF
few,TRBJ1-1,TRBV9,TRBD1,TGTGCCAGCAGCGACGGGACAGGGGTAGATGAAGCTTTCTTT,CASSDGTGVDEAFF